This TCR beta chain comes out of a study of OX40 agonist ivuxolimab in advanced cancers. In the study overall: Ivuxolimab, which targeted the costimulatory receptor OX40 (CD134), was an agonistic, fully human IgG2 monoclonal antibody. Intravenous ivuxolimab was administered to patients every 2 weeks at six dose levels: 0.01, 0.1, 0.3, 1.5, 3 and 10 mg/kg. Among the approximately 50 dose-escalation patients, about 20 had hepatocellular carcinoma, roughly 15 melanoma, 9 renal cell carcinoma and 9 head and neck cancer. A male proportion of roughly 80% and a mean age of about 60 years, ranging from roughly 23 to 80, were recorded for the dose-escalation cohort. Prior anti-PD-1, anti-PD-L1 or anti-CTLA-4 therapy was permitted, and checkpoint inhibitors had been received by less than 45% of dose-escalation patients. Partial responses occurred in three dose-escalation patients, of whom one had hepatocellular carcinoma and two had cutaneous melanoma. The point of sequencing TCRbeta in the periphery was to test whether ivuxolimab changed TCR sequence diversity and drove clonal T-cell expansion. The paper reports the monotherapy dose-escalation portion (N of about 54 patients) of the phase I ivuxolimab trial. Study-wide findings and limitations: Low levels of normalized T-cell clonal expansion were also shown by some nonresponding patients. At doses of 0.1 to 3.0 mg/kg, clonal expansion of both CD4+ and CD8+ T cells in blood was seen between baseline and week 6. Antigen specificity was not determined for the clonally expanded peripheral T cells. In the 0.1-3.0 mg/kg groups, partial responders had among the lowest normalized peripheral clonal expansion, particularly in CD8+ T cells. After ivuxolimab, expanded clones were on average more numerous among CD8+ T cells than among CD4+ T cells.

The trial excluded patients who had a history of autoimmune disease or were on systemic immunosuppression. Peripheral blood for TCR sequencing was collected from all dose cohorts at baseline, on cycle 4 day 1, and on cycle 7 day 1. Samples came from an open-label, multicenter, first-in-human phase I dose-escalation trial of ivuxolimab. Adults with locally advanced or metastatic melanoma, renal cell, hepatocellular, or head and neck squamous cell carcinoma were enrolled in the trial. Before TCR sequencing, CD4+ and CD8+ T cells were separately sorted from peripheral blood. From the cysteine up to the phenylalanine, the CDR3 has a length of 15 residues. Only the CDR3 DNA stays, 45 bases, in frame from base 1. Sequences MNHEY (CDR1) and SVGAGI (CDR2) are obtained from the germline V gene. Clipping removes 10 bases from V and 2 bases from J, with 14 as the unmatched junction base count. Genomic DNA was isolated from the sorted cells so that the TCRbeta CDR3 region could be sequenced. The immunoSEQ Assay was used to sequence the TCRbeta CDR3 regions. TCRdb re-hosts the immuneACCESS table, in-frame sequences only. Its copies lack some clones; in the studies checked, an unresolved V gene accounts for under half of them, and the cause for the rest is not known. The sample table shows some 50,000 clones, and 90% to 95% are seen once. The top ten clonotypes cover around 4.7% of the sample.

As to this clone: Its antigen specificity is not known. Base quality data are lacking; no much larger clone is found one base away.

Recombination connected TRBV6-5 to TRBJ2-7; the central 7 bases match TRBD1. The source is an adult with an advanced solid tumor such as melanoma, head and neck, liver or kidney cancer. Source: CD4+ or CD8+ T cells sorted from blood, taken in a trial of the OX40 agonist ivuxolimab. The CDR3 region reads CATRGLQGIPYEQYF. The DNA is TGTGCCACCCGGGGATTACAGGGGATACCCTACGAGCAGTACTTC.